This T cell receptor (beta chain) was observed in a study of T-cell memory formation after mild COVID-19. Study-level information: TCR clustering was largely donor specific.

This CDR3 comprises 15 residues. V lost 5 bases to trimming and J lost 4 bases; unmatched junction nucleotides: 7. Germline CDR1 reads SEHNR; CDR2 reads FQNEAQ (reference sequence). Whole-study findings and limits: What remained unconfirmed was the SARS-CoV-2 specificity of second-wave clones peaking on day 37. Contracting clones localized mainly to CM and EM when CD4+ and mainly to EMRA when CD8+.

In this sample, this clonotype turned up a few times. What it binds is unknown. TCR alpha and TCR beta cDNA libraries carrying sample barcodes and UMIs came from 5'RACE with constant-segment primers. TCRdb passed the 5' RACE reads through MiXCR, listing each CDR3 protein once. Of about 260,000 distinct CDR3 sequences detected, over 15% appear once; the ten largest clones hold 22%. This TCR derives from a young man who had mild COVID-19 (a few samples of this study predate the infection). Cell type and time point are not known. Sequencing was performed on PBMCs or a T cell subset sorted from them (not recorded which). V usage is TRBV7-9 and J usage is TRBJ1-2; 10 nucleotides match TRBD1. The CDR3 sequence is CASSDRDRGVYGYTF. The CDR3 nucleotides read TGTGCCAGCAGCGACAGGGACAGGGGCGTCTATGGCTACACCTTC. The whole variable domain, filled in from reference TRBV7-9 and TRBJ1-2, reads DTGVSQNPRHKITKRGQNVTFRCDPISEHNRLYWYRQTLGQGPEFLTYFQNEAQLEKSRLLSDRFSAERPKGSFSTLEIQRTEQGDSAMYLCASSDRDRGVYGYTFGSGTRLTVV.